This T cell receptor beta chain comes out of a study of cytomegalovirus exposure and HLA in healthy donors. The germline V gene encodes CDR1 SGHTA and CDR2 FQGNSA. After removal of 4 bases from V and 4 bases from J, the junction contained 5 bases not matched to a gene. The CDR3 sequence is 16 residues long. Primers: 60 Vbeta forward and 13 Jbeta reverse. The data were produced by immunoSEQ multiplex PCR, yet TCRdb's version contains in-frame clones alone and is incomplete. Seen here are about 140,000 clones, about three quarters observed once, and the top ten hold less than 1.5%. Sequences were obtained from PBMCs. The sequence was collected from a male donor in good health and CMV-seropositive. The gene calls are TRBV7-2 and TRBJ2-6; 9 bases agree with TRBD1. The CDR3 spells CASSSGQGSGANVLTF. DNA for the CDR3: TGTGCCAGCAGCTCGGGACAGGGCTCCGGGGCCAACGTCCTGACTTTC.